A single sample gave rise to the 20 T cell receptor beta chains below, sequenced in a study of CD8+CD57+ T cells in acquired aplastic anemia. Genomic DNA constituted the template upon which TCR beta VDJ and CDR3 profiling was performed. TCRdb re-called the reads through MiXCR, storing one row per CDR3 protein. The repertoire consists of 75,000 to 80,000 distinct CDR3 sequences, with about 70% occurring once and the leading ten covering roughly 80%. Patients chosen for sequencing had CD8+CD57+ cells that had expanded, as shown by flow cytometry. The sequenced material came from sorted CD4+, CD8+, or CD8+CD57+ T cells (not recorded which) from PBMCs. The receptors here all came from a human donor with aplastic anemia.

Comments on this clonotype: Germline and junction disagree at one end, which may indicate a read error. The chain has TRBV2 and TRBJ2-3; D is ambiguous. The CDR3 spans 14 residues. Germline V gene sequence: CDR1 SNHLY, CDR2 FYNNEI. The CDR3 here is CASSKALITDTQYF. The CDR3 DNA reads TGTGCCAGCAGTAAAGCATTAATAACAGATACGCAGTATTTT.

With regard to this clonotype: This may be a read error: a much more frequent sequence differs by one nucleotide. The genes are TRBV7-7 and TRBJ2-7; TRBD2 is a possible D gene (5 bases). The V end lost 4 bases, the J end lost 0 bases, and 10 bases lay between the germline ends. The CDR3 runs 14 residues. Looked up from germline, CDR1 is SSHAT and CDR2 is FNYEAQ (reference sequence). The CDR3 loop is CASSSFAGSYEQYF. CDR3 in DNA: TGTGCCAGCAGCTCCTTTGCGGGCTCCTACGAGCAGTACTTC.

The rearrangement links TRBV2 to TRBJ1-4; 8 bases fit TRBD1. Germline V CDR1 and CDR2: SNHLY, FYNNEI. The CDR3 totals 15 residues. After removal of 6 bases from V and 4 bases from J, the junction contained 7 bases not matched to a gene. The CDR3 loop reads CASRGQGGFNEKLFF. CDR3 DNA: TGTGCCAGCAGAGGACAGGGAGGATTTAATGAAAAACTGTTTTTT.

This clonotype was seen at least ten times. The rearrangement uses TRBV6-4 and TRBJ1-2; tentative D call: TRBD1 (5 bases). Trimming removed 6 bases from V and 4 bases from J, with 12 bases in between. Germline lookup yields CDR1 MRHNA and CDR2 SNTAGT. CDR3 length equals 13 residues. The CDR3: CASRPGPSYGYTF. Here the CDR3 DNA reads TGTGCCAGCAGGCCGGGACCAAGCTATGGCTACACCTTC.

Concerning this clonotype: At one end, the junction sequence differs from germline, possibly due to a read error. The chain recombines TRBV7-9 with TRBJ2-2; D is possibly TRBD2 (5 bases). The CDR3 spans 14 residues. From germline, CDR1 is SEHNR and CDR2 FQNEAQ (reference sequence). The CDR3 reads CASTLEANTGELFF. The CDR3 nucleotides are TGTGCCAGCACACTAGAAGCGAACACCGGAGAGCTGTTTTTT.

A note on this clonotype: One end of the junction does not line up with germline, which may come from a read error. This rearrangement joins TRBV28 to TRBJ2-3, with D perhaps TRBD2 (5 bases). CDR3 length equals 14 residues. Per germline, CDR1 MDHEN and CDR2 SYDVKM. CDR3 loop: CASSPLLVTDTQYF. CDR3 coding DNA: TGTGCCAGCAGTCCCTTACTAGTAACAGATACGCAGTACTTT.

This chain joins TRBV7-3 and TRBJ1-2, with D perhaps matching TRBD1 (6 bases). The length of the CDR3 is 13 residues. In germline, CDR1 is SGHTA, CDR2 FQGTGA. The V gene lost 2 bases and the J gene lost 8 bases, with 12 bases spanning the gap. The DNA of the CDR3 is TGTGCCAGCAGCTTACCACGGGACACCGGCTACACCTTC. It is translated as CASSLPRDTGYTF.

This clonotype was detected only once. One junction end disagrees with the germline gene, perhaps due to a read error. The CDR3 bases are TGTGCCACCAGTGATGCTTGGGGCTATGAGCAGTTCTTC. Protein product: CATSDAWGYEQFF. The genes are TRBV10-3 and TRBJ2-1; D may be TRBD1 (5 bases). CDR3 length: 13 residues. Germline CDR1 ENHRY, CDR2 SYGVKD.

Worth noting for this clonotype: A much larger clone lies one base from this, so it may be a read error. J is TRBJ1-1 and V is TRBV7-9, with unresolved D. Trimming stripped 1 base from V and 0 bases from J, with 6 bases between. From germline, CDR1 is SEHNR and CDR2 FQNEAQ (reference sequence). This CDR3 contains 14 residues. The CDR3, as DNA: TGTGCCAGCAGCTTAGGCAGCATGAACACTGAAGCTTTCTTT. Its translation: CASSLGSMNTEAFF. Combining the CDR3 with reference TRBV7-9 and TRBJ1-1 gives the whole variable domain DTGVSQNPRHKITKRGQNVTFRCDPISEHNRLYWYRQTLGQGPEFLTYFQNEAQLEKSRLLSDRFSAERPKGSFSTLEIQRTEQGDSAMYLCASSLGSMNTEAFFGQGTRLTVV.

This CDR3 reads CASSLRQYEKLFF. CDR3 bases: TGTGCCAGCAGCTTGAGACAGTATGAAAAACTGTTTTTT. The chain carries TRBV7-9 and TRBJ1-4; D possibly corresponds to TRBD1 (5 bases). Germline CDR1 and CDR2: SEHNR and FQNEAQ (reference sequence). V was cut by 3 bases and J by 6 bases, with 8 bases left in between. The CDR3 sequence is 13 residues long.

This chain uses TRBV6-1 with TRBJ1-5; D gene uncertain. V lost 1 base to trimming and J lost 7 bases, with 11 bases between them. CDR1 and CDR2 from the germline V gene are MNHNS and SASEGT. There are 14 residues in the CDR3. This CDR3 is CASSEVVVGQPQHF. The CDR3, as DNA: TGTGCCAGCAGTGAAGTGGTGGTAGGACAGCCCCAGCATTTT.

The chain joins TRBV29-1 to TRBJ1-2; a possible D gene is TRBD1 (5 bases). Trimming shortened V by 5 bases and J by 6 bases, and 13 bases separated the two germline ends. Germline V gene lookup returns CDR1 SQVTM and CDR2 ANQGSEA. There are 12 residues in the CDR3. CDR3 in amino acids: CSVLGQEDGYTF. The CDR3 nucleotides are TGCAGCGTTTTGGGGCAGGAGGATGGCTACACCTTC.

The CDR3 sequence is CASTNAGDSTDTQYF. The CDR3 DNA sequence: TGTGCCAGCACCAATGCTGGAGATAGCACAGATACGCAGTATTTT. J is TRBJ2-3 and V is TRBV4-2, with D uncertain. This CDR3 contains 15 residues. Germline loops: CDR1 LGHNA, CDR2 YNFKEQ. V lost 7 bases, J lost 0 bases, and 14 bases lay in between.

The chain has TRBV20-1 and TRBJ1-2; D not certain. The CDR3 is 12 amino acids. Germline CDR1 reads DFQATT; CDR2 reads SNEGSKA (reference sequence). The V gene lost 3 bases and the J gene lost 0 bases, with 5 bases spanning the gap. CDR3 DNA sequence: TGCAGTGCTAGTTCGGCTAACTATGGCTACACCTTC. Its protein is CSASSANYGYTF.

The rearrangement uses TRBV10-2 and TRBJ1-6; D not certain. This CDR3 region has 12 residues. The ends were cut back, 3 bases at V and 9 bases at J, with 6 bases in the middle. CDR1 is WSHSY and CDR2 is SAAADI in the germline V gene. The CDR3 DNA reads TGCGCCAGCAGTGAAATGGGTTCACCCCTCCACTTT. Translation gives CASSEMGSPLHF.

This clonotype was seen just once. The chain couples TRBV12-3 or TRBV12-4 to TRBJ2-7, with D unresolved. The CDR3 has 13 residues. Trimming pared 8 bases from V and 3 bases from J, leaving 14 bases between. The CDR3 sequence is CASAIETHYEQYF. The CDR3 DNA follows: TGTGCCAGCGCCATCGAGACTCACTACGAGCAGTACTTC.

The chain has TRBV11-2 and TRBJ2-1; 8 bases are a match to TRBD1. Trimming cost V 5 bases and J 10 bases; bases outside gene matches: 10. CDR3 length: 14 amino acids. Germline V lookup: CDR1 SGHAT, CDR2 FQNNGV. The CDR3 here is CASSQDRAVKEQFF. The CDR3 DNA reads TGTGCCAGCAGCCAGGACAGGGCGGTTAAGGAGCAGTTCTTC.

This rearrangement joins TRBV24-1 to TRBJ1-5; no reliable D call. The CDR3 runs to 13 residues. With 2 bases removed from V and 6 bases from J, the gap between germline ends came to 7 bases. CDR1 KGHDR and CDR2 SFDVKD come from the germline V gene. CDR3 DNA: TGTGCCACCAGTGATTCAGGAGGTCAGCCCCAGCATTTT. As protein: CATSDSGGQPQHF.

This clonotype appeared a few times. The V call is TRBV10-3, the J call TRBJ2-2, with D unclear. There are 13 residues in the CDR3. The ends were cut back, 10 bases at V and 1 base at J, with 10 bases in the middle. Germline V CDR1 and CDR2: ENHRY, SYGVKD. The CDR3 is CATSNRNTGELFF. The CDR3 DNA reads TGTGCCACCAGCAACAGGAACACCGGGGAGCTGTTTTTT.

The genes are TRBV7-8 and TRBJ2-3; no firm D call. The CDR3 consists of 14 residues. Trimming stripped 5 bases from V and 4 bases from J, with 13 bases between. The germline V gene encodes CDR1 SGHVS and CDR2 FQNEAQ. The CDR3 loop is CASSPVGMADTQYF. The CDR3 nucleotides read TGTGCCAGCAGCCCAGTGGGGATGGCAGATACGCAGTATTTT.